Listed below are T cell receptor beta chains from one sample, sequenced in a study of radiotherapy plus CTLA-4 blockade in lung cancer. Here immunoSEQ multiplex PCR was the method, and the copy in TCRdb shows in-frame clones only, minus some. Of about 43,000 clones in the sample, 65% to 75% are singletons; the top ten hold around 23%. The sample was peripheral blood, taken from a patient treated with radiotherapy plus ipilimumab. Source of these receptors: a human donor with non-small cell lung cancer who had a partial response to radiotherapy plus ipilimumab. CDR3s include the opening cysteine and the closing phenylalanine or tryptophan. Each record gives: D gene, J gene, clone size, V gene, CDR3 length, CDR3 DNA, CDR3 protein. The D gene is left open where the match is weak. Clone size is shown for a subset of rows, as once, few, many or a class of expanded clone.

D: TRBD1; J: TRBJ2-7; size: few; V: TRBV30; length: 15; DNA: TGTGCCTGGAGTTCATGGGGGACAGGGCCCTACGAGCAGTACTTC; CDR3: CAWSSWGTGPYEQYF
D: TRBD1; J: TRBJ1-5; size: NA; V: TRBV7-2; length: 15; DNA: TGTGCCAGCAGCTTAACAGGGGGGAGAAATCAGCCCCAGCATTTT; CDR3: CASSLTGGRNQPQHF
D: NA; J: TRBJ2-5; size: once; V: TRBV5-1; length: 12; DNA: TGCGCCAGCAGCTTGGTCGGGGAGACCCAGTACTTC; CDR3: CASSLVGETQYF
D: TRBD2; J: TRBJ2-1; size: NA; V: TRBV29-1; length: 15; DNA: TGCAGCGTTGATGGTCGACTAGCGGGTTACAATGAGCAGTTCTTC; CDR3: CSVDGRLAGYNEQFF
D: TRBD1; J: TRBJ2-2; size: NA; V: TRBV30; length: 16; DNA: TGTGCCTGGAGTGAAGGGACAGGGGGCTACACCGGGGAGCTGTTTTTT; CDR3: CAWSEGTGGYTGELFF
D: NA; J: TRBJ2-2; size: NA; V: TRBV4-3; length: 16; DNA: TGCGCCAGCAGCCAAGGGTATAGGGGGAACACCGGGGAGCTGTTTTTT; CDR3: CASSQGYRGNTGELFF
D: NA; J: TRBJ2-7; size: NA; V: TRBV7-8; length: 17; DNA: TGTGCCAGCAGCTTAGGGACAGTAACCAAGCCGACCTACGAGCAGTACTTC; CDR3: CASSLGTVTKPTYEQYF
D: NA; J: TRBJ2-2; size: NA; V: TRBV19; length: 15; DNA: TGTGCCAGTAGTATATACGGGAGCGGCACCGGGGAGCTGTTTTTT; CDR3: CASSIYGSGTGELFF
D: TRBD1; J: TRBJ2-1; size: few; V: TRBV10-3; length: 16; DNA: TGTGCCATCAGTGACTACCGGGACAGGCACCTCAATGAGCAGTTCTTC; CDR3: CAISDYRDRHLNEQFF
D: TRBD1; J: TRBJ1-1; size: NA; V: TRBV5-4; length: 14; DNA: TGTGCCAGCACCGGAGGACAGGGGGCTTCGGGGGCTTTCTTT; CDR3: CASTGGQGASGAFF
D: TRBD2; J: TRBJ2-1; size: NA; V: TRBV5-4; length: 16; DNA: TGTGCCGGCAGCTTGTACGGGGGGGCCGTATACAATGAGCAGTTCTTC; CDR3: CAGSLYGGAVYNEQFF
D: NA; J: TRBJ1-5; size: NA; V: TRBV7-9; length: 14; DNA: TGTGCCAGCAGCTTAGGGTCCCCCGGGCAGCCCCAGCATTTT; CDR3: CASSLGSPGQPQHF
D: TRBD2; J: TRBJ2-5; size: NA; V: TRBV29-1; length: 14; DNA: TGCAGCGTTTCCGGGACTAGCGGCCAAGAGACCCAGTACTTC; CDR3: CSVSGTSGQETQYF
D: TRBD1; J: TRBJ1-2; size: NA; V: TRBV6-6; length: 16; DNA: TGTGCCAGCAGTTACTCCCGGACAGGGGGGGACTATGGCTACACCTTC; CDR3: CASSYSRTGGDYGYTF
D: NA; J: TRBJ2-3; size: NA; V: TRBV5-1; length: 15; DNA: TGCGCCAGCAGCGACGGGACTCCTAGCACAGATACGCAGTATTTT; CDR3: CASSDGTPSTDTQYF
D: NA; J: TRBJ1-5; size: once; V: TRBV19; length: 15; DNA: TGTGCCAGTAGTATAGGGACGGGGACTCGGGAGCCCCAGCATTTT; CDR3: CASSIGTGTREPQHF
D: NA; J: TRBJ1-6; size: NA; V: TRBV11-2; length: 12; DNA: TGTGCCAGCACCAGGAGGGGATCACCCCTCCACTTT; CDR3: CASTRRGSPLHF
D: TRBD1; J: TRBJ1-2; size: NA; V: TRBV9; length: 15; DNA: TGTGCCAGCAGCGGGCCGATAGGGGGCGCGAATGGCTACACCTTC; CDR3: CASSGPIGGANGYTF
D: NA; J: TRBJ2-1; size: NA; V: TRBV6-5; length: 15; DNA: TGTGCCAGCAGTTATGAGTCAAGCCCCTACAATGAGCAGTTCTTC; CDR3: CASSYESSPYNEQFF
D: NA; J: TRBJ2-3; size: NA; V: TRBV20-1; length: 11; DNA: TGCAGTTTTAAGCTGGCAGATACGCAGTATTTT; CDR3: CSFKLADTQYF
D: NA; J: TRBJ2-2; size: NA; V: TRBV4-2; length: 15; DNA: TGTGCCAGCAGCCAAGATGGGAGTACCACCGGGGAGCTGTTTTTT; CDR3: CASSQDGSTTGELFF
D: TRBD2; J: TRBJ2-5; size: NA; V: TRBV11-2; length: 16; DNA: TGTGCCAGCAGCTTAGATGGGGGGGGACTGCAAGAGACCCAGTACTTC; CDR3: CASSLDGGGLQETQYF